This T cell receptor beta chain is drawn from a study of post-analysis software for immune sequencing data. The overall study: Patients with relapsing-remitting, secondary progressive and progressive-relapsing multiple sclerosis courses were all represented. Overall study findings and caveats: Patients carried roughly 5 TRBV segments more frequently than controls did, and TRBV5-6, TRBV5-1 and TRBV20-1 were among them. When compared against controls, multiple sclerosis patients showed significantly lower normalized Chao1 diversity. By F measure, strong co-clustering occurred among samples prepared in the same batch.

Unique molecular identifiers were carried by the TCR beta cDNA libraries. cDNA molecules numbering roughly 0.5 million came from roughly 1 to 10 million T cells. TCRdb fed the PCR reads into MiXCR, producing one record per CDR3 protein. The sample records a few hundred thousand distinct CDR3 sequences, more than 30% being singletons. This clonotype was observed a few times. Its target is unknown. This CDR3 comprises 15 residues. The V gene lost 6 bases and the J gene lost 2 bases, with 16 bases spanning the gap. CDR1 is MRHNA and CDR2 is SNTAGT in the germline V gene. The sequenced sample was blood. This receptor was taken from a girl aged 2 to 10 with multiple sclerosis. This sequence joins TRBV6-4 and TRBJ2-5; weak D call: TRBD2 (7 bases). DNA for the CDR3: TGTGCCAGCAGCCCCCAGGGGAGGGGGCAAGAGACCCAGTACTTC. Translated, it gives CASSPQGRGQETQYF.